A single sample is the source of the 21 T cell receptor beta chains below, sequenced in a study of chemoradiotherapy in HPV16-positive cancers. Produced via immunoSEQ multiplex PCR; TCRdb's table is partial and in-frame only. There are around 2,000 clones in the sample; around 90% occur only once, and approximately 5.4% lies in the top ten. The sequenced sample was tumor tissue, obtained from a patient who underwent chemoradiotherapy. The receptors were gathered from a human donor with HPV-associated anogenital cancer.

The rearrangement links TRBV28 to TRBJ1-2; unclear D gene. V dropped 2 bases and J dropped 5 bases, with 6 bases sitting between them. Germline V gene lookup returns CDR1 MDHEN and CDR2 SYDVKM. This CDR3 has 12 amino acids. The CDR3 bases are TGTGCCAGCAGTTTAGGGCTTTATGGCTACACCTTC. Protein: CASSLGLYGYTF.

V and J are TRBV4-1 and TRBJ1-1; possible D gene TRBD1, 5 bases. Germline CDR1 is MGHRA and CDR2 is YSYEKL. Trimming took 10 bases from V and 11 from J, leaving 14 bases between them. The CDR3 consists of 10 residues. The CDR3 DNA sequence: TGCGCCAAAAGACAAGGGGTCGCTTTCTTT. Encoded protein: CAKRQGVAFF.

Of note for this clone: One end of the junction is discordant with germline, which a read error may explain. This chain joins TRBV6-5 and TRBJ1-6; D remains ambiguous. The CDR3 length is 13 residues. Looked up from germline, CDR1 is MNHEY and CDR2 is SVGAGI. The CDR3 DNA reads TGTGCCAGCAGTTACTCGTATAAATCACCCCTCCACTTT. It translates to CASSYSYKSPLHF.

The V gene is TRBV29-1, the J gene TRBJ2-2; TRBD1 or TRBD2 may be the D gene (8 bases each). V lost 0 bases and J lost 12, with 17 bases in between. The CDR3 loop spans 14 amino acids. The germline CDR1 and CDR2 sequences are SQVTM and ANQGSEA. The CDR3 DNA sequence: TGCAGCGTTGAAGATCGTAGCGGGACAGGTCAGCTGTTTTTT. Translation: CSVEDRSGTGQLFF.

This clone was observed once. The genes are TRBV7-9 and TRBJ2-1; 8 nucleotides line up with TRBD2. The CDR3 runs 16 residues. Losses at the gene ends were 5 bases for V and 7 bases for J; bases not matched to a gene: 13. Germline values: CDR1 SEHNR, CDR2 FQNEAQ (reference sequence). This chain's CDR3 is CASSKWLGGVSNEQFF. DNA of the CDR3: TGTGCCAGCAGCAAGTGGCTCGGGGGGGTATCGAATGAGCAGTTCTTC.

The chain's CDR3 is CASSYSTGSDTQYF. The CDR3 nucleotides read TGTGCCAGCAGTTACTCAACAGGGTCAGATACGCAGTATTTT. The chain carries TRBV6-5 and TRBJ2-3, with a possible D match to TRBD1 (6 bases). The CDR3 is made up of 14 amino acids. V shed 0 bases and J shed 4 bases, with 8 bases lying between them. CDR1 is MNHEY and CDR2 is SVGAGI in the germline V gene.

The chain employs TRBV4-2 and TRBJ2-3; 14 positions agree with TRBD2. The CDR3 contains 19 residues. The ends lost 2 bases at V and 3 bases at J; junction bases unmatched: 10. The germline gives CDR1 LGHNA, CDR2 YNFKEQ. The CDR3 spells CASSQPGTSGGGRTDTQYF. CDR3 DNA sequence: TGTGCCAGCAGCCAACCTGGGACTAGCGGGGGCGGTCGGACAGATACGCAGTATTTT.

The rearrangement joins TRBV5-3 to TRBJ1-2; TRBD1 matches 8 bases. TRBV5-3 has ORF status, its function being uncertain. With 4 bases clipped from V and 2 bases from J, the junction kept 7 bases outside the gene matches. The CDR3 runs 15 residues. The CDR3 region is CARSPKGQGNYGYTF. DNA of the CDR3: TGTGCCAGAAGCCCTAAAGGACAGGGAAACTATGGCTACACCTTC.

This chain links TRBV10-2 with TRBJ1-5; the D is unclear. V was trimmed by 2 bases and J by 4 bases, leaving 9 bases between them. The CDR3 spans 14 residues. The germline V gene has CDR1 WSHSY and CDR2 SAAADI. The CDR3 sequence is CASSEGRANQPQHF. The DNA for the CDR3 is TGCGCCAGCAGTGAGGGTCGGGCGAATCAGCCCCAGCATTTT.

The chain has TRBV7-2 and TRBJ1-1; no clear D. The CDR3 is made up of 15 amino acids. The germline V gene has CDR1 SGHTA and CDR2 FQGNSA. Trimming shortened V by 4 bases and J by 1 base, and 13 bases separated the two germline ends. CDR3 bases: TGTGCCAGCAGCTGGGGATCGGCGGCGAACACTGAAGCTTTCTTT. Translating it yields CASSWGSAANTEAFF.

This clone was counted between two and nine times. V is TRBV11-2 and J is TRBJ2-3; no reliable D call. From germline, CDR1 is SGHAT and CDR2 FQNNGV. Trimming shortened V by 5 bases and J by 5 bases, and 20 bases separated the two germline ends. This CDR3 spans 16 amino acids. The CDR3 here is CASSPRAVRIGDTQYF. The DNA for the CDR3 is TGTGCCAGCAGCCCCCGGGCGGTAAGAATAGGAGATACGCAGTATTTT.

This chain uses TRBV2 with TRBJ1-5; possible D gene TRBD1, 6 bases. V was shortened by 8 bases and J by 4 bases, with 12 bases between the two germline ends. Germline-derived CDR1 and CDR2 are SNHLY and FYNNEI. The CDR3 length is 13 residues. This CDR3 reads CASRWGRNQPQHF. CDR3 sequence (DNA): TGTGCCAGCCGTTGGGGGCGAAATCAGCCCCAGCATTTT.

Here the CDR3 DNA reads TGCGCCAGCAGTGAGTCGGGCAGCTACGAGCAGTACTTC. Protein sequence: CASSESGSYEQYF. The chain joins TRBV10-1 to TRBJ2-7; D gene uncertain. This CDR3 spans 13 amino acids. The V gene's germline CDR1 is WNHNN and CDR2 SYGVQD (reference sequence). V lost 0 bases and J 3 bases, leaving 6 bases between the germline ends.

The rearrangement uses TRBV7-9 and TRBJ1-2, with 10 bases identical to TRBD1. Germline V lookup: CDR1 SEHNR, CDR2 FQNEAQ (reference sequence). J lost 5 bases, V lost 5 bases, and 5 bases had no gene match. The CDR3 runs to 14 residues. CDR3 region: CASSVGGQGYGYTF. The CDR3 region has the DNA TGTGCCAGCAGCGTTGGGGGACAGGGGTATGGCTACACCTTC. Together with reference TRBV7-9 and TRBJ1-2, the CDR3 gives the full variable domain: DTGVSQNPRHKITKRGQNVTFRCDPISEHNRLYWYRQTLGQGPEFLTYFQNEAQLEKSRLLSDRFSAERPKGSFSTLEIQRTEQGDSAMYLCASSVGGQGYGYTFGSGTRLTVV.

This chain links TRBV27 with TRBJ2-5; possibly TRBD2 for D (5 bases). The CDR3 sequence is 13 residues long. Trimming left V 2 bases short and J 5 bases short, with 9 bases between. Germline values: CDR1 MNHEY, CDR2 SMNVEV (reference sequence). The CDR3, as DNA: TGTGCCAGCAGTTTAGATGGCGGGGAGACCCAGTACTTC. Its protein is CASSLDGGETQYF.

This chain connects TRBV30 to TRBJ2-3; D uncertain. Germline V gene lookup returns CDR1 GTSNPN and CDR2 SVGIG (reference sequence). This CDR3 region has 15 residues. V dropped 0 bases and J dropped 3 bases, with 13 bases sitting between them. The DNA of the CDR3 is TGTGCCTGGAGTGTTAGTCAGCTCGGGACAGATACGCAGTATTTT. Its protein is CAWSVSQLGTDTQYF. Looking up the rest from reference TRBV30 and TRBJ2-3 gives the full variable domain: SQTIHQWPATLVQPVGSPLSLECTVEGTSNPNLYWYRQAAGRGLQLLFYSVGIGQISSEVPQNLSASRPQDRQFILSSKKLLLSDSGFYLCAWSVSQLGTDTQYFGPGTRLTVL.

This chain uses TRBV7-2 with TRBJ2-5; perhaps TRBD2 as D (6 bases). CDR1 is SGHTA and CDR2 is FQGNSA in the germline V gene. CDR3 length: 15 amino acids. The V gene lost 5 bases and the J gene lost 5 bases, with 18 bases spanning the gap. Here the CDR3 DNA reads TGTGCCAGCAGCCTGACCGGGACTTCAGTGGAGACCCAGTACTTC. This encodes CASSLTGTSVETQYF.

The chain has TRBV20-1 and TRBJ2-7; D is uncertain. The germline gives CDR1 DFQATT, CDR2 SNEGSKA (reference sequence). Trimming took 3 bases from V and 3 from J, leaving 6 bases between them. The CDR3 totals 11 residues. The CDR3 region has the DNA TGCAGTGCTAGGGCAGGCTACGAGCAGTACTTC. Translation: CSARAGYEQYF.

CDR3 amino acids: CASTPGPEAHTEAFF. CDR3 DNA: TGTGCCAGCACCCCTGGGCCGGAGGCGCACACTGAAGCTTTCTTT. The rearrangement joins TRBV7-6 to TRBJ1-1, with D uncertain. The V gene's germline CDR1 is SGHVS and CDR2 FNYEAQ. V shed 7 bases and J shed 3 bases, with 18 bases lying between them. CDR3 length equals 15 residues.

V gene TRBV9 combines with J gene TRBJ2-3; D is possibly TRBD1 (5 bases). The CDR3 is 10 amino acids. The ends were cut back, 8 bases at V and 10 bases at J, with 11 bases in the middle. CDR1 and CDR2 from the germline V gene are SGDLS and YYNGEE. The CDR3 nucleotides read TGTGCCAGGGGGTTAGGGGCGCAGTATTTT. This translates into CARGLGAQYF.

The chain links TRBV19 to TRBJ2-7, with 7 bases that match TRBD1. CDR3 length: 11 amino acids. Germline CDR1 is LNHDA and CDR2 is SQIVND (reference sequence). Germline trimming cut 8 bases from V and 6 bases from J; bases unmatched to any gene: 4. CDR3 nucleotide sequence: TGTGCCAGTCCGAGGGACAGCGAGCAGTACTTC. It yields the protein CASPRDSEQYF. The full variable domain, completed using reference TRBV19 and TRBJ2-7, is DGGITQSPKYLFRKEGQNVTLSCEQNLNHDAMYWYRQDPGQGLRLIYYSQIVNDFQKGDIAEGYSVSREKKESFPLTVTSAQKNPTAFYLCASPRDSEQYFGPGTRLTVT.